The TCR beta chain under discussion was sequenced for a study of long-term antiretroviral therapy in people with HIV. Run at survey level, the immunoSEQ assay was version v3.0. Data came from immunoSEQ multiplex PCR; TCRdb stores just in-frame clones and leaves some out. Of about 33,000 clones listed, about 96% are singletons. The CDR3 covers 16 residues. Sequencing was performed on unsorted PBMCs, taken 6.5 to 6.6 years after starting antiretroviral therapy. This chain uses TRBV21-1 with TRBJ2-3; the DNA was not used to check the table's D call, TRBD2. TRBV21-1 is a documented pseudogene. The clonotype comes from a man under 40 with HIV. The chain's CDR3 is CASSKQSETSTDTQYF. The CDR3 bases are TGTGCCAGCAGCAAACAAAGCGAAACTAGCACAGATACGCAGTATTTT.